This T cell receptor (beta chain) comes out of a study of blood T cell repertoires in COVID-19. V was pared by 1 base and J by 14 bases, with 12 bases between. The length of the CDR3 is 13 residues. Germline V gene data show CDR1 as LNHNV and CDR2 as YYDKDF (reference sequence). Sequenced by immunoSEQ multiplex PCR; TCRdb stores in-frame clones only, minus some. This table holds 27,000 or so clones, 82% found once. The clonotype comes from a man aged 80 or over with active or convalescent COVID-19. This chain uses TRBV15 with TRBJ1-6, with D perhaps matching TRBD1 (5 bases). Sequences were obtained from peripheral blood. In DNA form, the CDR3 reads TGTGCCACCAGCAGAGCGGAAGGACATTCCCTCCACTTT. It codes for CATSRAEGHSLHF.